This entry lists 22 T cell receptor beta chains sequenced from one sample in a study of OX40 agonist ivuxolimab in advanced cancers. Sequencing used immunoSEQ multiplex PCR; TCRdb keeps in-frame clones, though not all of them. The sample records approximately 70,000 clones, approximately 84% being singletons. The material was CD4+ or CD8+ T cells sorted from blood, obtained in a trial of the OX40 agonist ivuxolimab. The receptor source for this set is an adult with an advanced solid tumor such as melanoma, head and neck, liver or kidney cancer.

The CDR3 DNA is TGTGCCAGCAGTGGGACTAGCGGGAGAGACGAGACCCAGTACTTC. Translation gives CASSGTSGRDETQYF. This chain uses TRBV2 with TRBJ2-5; 13 bases line up with TRBD2. J was trimmed by 5 bases and V by 4 bases; bases with no gene match: 4. Germline V gene data show CDR1 as SNHLY and CDR2 as FYNNEI. The CDR3 consists of 15 residues.

The chain recombines TRBV7-9 with TRBJ2-7; D possibly corresponds to TRBD2 (7 bases). CDR3 length equals 15 residues. V was clipped by 4 bases and J by 3 bases, with 16 bases between them. CDR1 is SEHNR and CDR2 is FQNEAQ in the germline V gene (reference sequence). The DNA of the CDR3 is TGTGCCAGCAGCTCCCCGTGGAGGGGGGGCTACGAGCAGTACTTC. Its translation is CASSSPWRGGYEQYF.

The chain is built from TRBV5-6 and TRBJ2-5; TRBD1 matches at 9 bases. Losses at the gene ends were 4 bases for V and 5 bases for J; bases not matched to a gene: 9. Germline assignment: CDR1 SGHDT and CDR2 YYEEEE. This CDR3 spans 15 amino acids. In DNA, the CDR3 is TGTGCCAGCAGCGTAGACACAGGGGGCAGCGAGACCCAGTACTTC. This gives the protein CASSVDTGGSETQYF.

The CDR3 here is CASSLYSSGTGELFF. The CDR3 nucleotides read TGTGCCAGCAGTTTATATAGCAGCGGCACCGGGGAGCTGTTTTTT. V gene TRBV27 combines with J gene TRBJ2-2, with D perhaps matching TRBD2 (5 bases). The CDR3 runs to 15 residues. Germline values: CDR1 MNHEY, CDR2 SMNVEV (reference sequence). V gave up 1 base and J gave up 4 bases, with 10 bases separating them.

This clone was recorded only once. V usage is TRBV11-2 and J usage is TRBJ2-7; 9 nucleotides align to TRBD2. The CDR3 is made up of 13 amino acids. The V and J ends lost 1 base and 11 bases, in that order; junction bases with no gene match: 6. The germline V gene has CDR1 SGHAT and CDR2 FQNNGV. DNA of the CDR3: TGTGCCAGCAGCTTAGTTGGCGGGAGGGCCAAGTACTTC. Translating it yields CASSLVGGRAKYF. Drawing the rest from reference TRBV11-2 and TRBJ2-7, the complete variable domain is EAGVAQSPRYKIIEKRQSVAFWCNPISGHATLYWYQQILGQGPKLLIQFQNNGVVDDSQLPKDRFSAERLKGVDSTLKIQPAKLEDSAVYLCASSLVGGRAKYFGPGTRLTVT.

Details on this clone: Other nucleotide sequences from this sample produce the same CDR3. The gene calls are TRBV18 and TRBJ2-1, with TRBD2 identical over 11 bases. The V gene end was trimmed by 4 bases and the J gene end by 4 bases; junction bases not matched to a gene: 3. The V gene's germline CDR1 is KGHSH and CDR2 LQKENI. The CDR3 is made up of 15 amino acids. The CDR3 DNA is TGTGCCAGCTCACGGGGACTAGCGGCATACAATGAGCAGTTCTTC. This encodes CASSRGLAAYNEQFF.

J is TRBJ2-3 and V is TRBV4-3, with 10 bases lining up with TRBD2. The CDR3 has 15 amino acids. CDR1 is LGHNA, CDR2 YSLEER, per germline. J gave up 10 bases and V 0 bases, and 7 bases lay outside the gene matches. The CDR3 reads CASSQEVPSGRAQYF. DNA of the CDR3: TGCGCCAGCAGCCAAGAGGTCCCTAGCGGGAGAGCGCAGTATTTT.

The CDR3: CASSLRTGSRIEYGYTF. In nucleotides, the CDR3 is TGTGCCAGCAGCCTTCGGACAGGGTCGCGAATAGAATATGGCTACACCTTC. The genes are TRBV7-3 and TRBJ1-2, with TRBD1 identical over 8 bases. This CDR3 spans 17 amino acids. Germline values: CDR1 SGHTA, CDR2 FQGTGA. J gave up 5 bases and V 5 bases, and 16 bases lay outside the gene matches.

The chain couples TRBV5-1 to TRBJ1-4, with D tentatively TRBD1 (5 bases). The CDR3 length is 14 residues. Germline V gene sequence: CDR1 SGHRS, CDR2 YFSETQ. The ends were cut back, 3 bases at V and 8 bases at J, with 14 bases in the middle. DNA of the CDR3: TGCGCCAGCAGCTGGGGACGGGTCGGCGAAAAACTGTTTTTT. Translation gives CASSWGRVGEKLFF.

A single count supports this clone. The genes are TRBV7-2 and TRBJ1-3; a weak D match, TRBD1 (6 bases). The CDR3 has 16 residues. V was clipped by 5 bases and J by 2 bases, with 16 bases between them. In germline, CDR1 is SGHTA, CDR2 FQGNSA. This CDR3 reads CASSAQQGSTGNTIYF. The CDR3 region has the DNA TGTGCCAGCAGCGCCCAACAGGGCAGTACTGGAAACACCATATATTTT.

The rearrangement links TRBV7-9 to TRBJ2-3; TRBD2 matches at 8 bases. This CDR3 spans 14 amino acids. J was trimmed by 4 bases and V by 4 bases; bases with no gene match: 4. The germline V gene has CDR1 SEHNR and CDR2 FQNEAQ (reference sequence). CDR3 sequence: CASSSREGPDTQYF. CDR3 coding DNA: TGTGCCAGCAGCTCTCGGGAGGGCCCAGATACGCAGTATTTT. Drawing the rest from reference TRBV7-9 and TRBJ2-3, the complete variable domain is DTGVSQNPRHKITKRGQNVTFRCDPISEHNRLYWYRQTLGQGPEFLTYFQNEAQLEKSRLLSDRFSAERPKGSFSTLEIQRTEQGDSAMYLCASSSREGPDTQYFGPGTRLTVL.

In this sample, this clone turned up a few times. V gene TRBV5-5 combines with J gene TRBJ2-7; D gene unclear. Germline CDR1 is SGHKS and CDR2 is YYEKEE (reference sequence). CDR3 length: 11 residues. Trimming removed 2 bases at V and 2 bases at J, with 2 bases between. CDR3 protein: CASSLAYEQYF. The CDR3 DNA reads TGTGCCAGCAGCTTAGCCTACGAGCAGTACTTC.

This clone was observed once. V usage is TRBV10-1 and J usage is TRBJ2-5, with D perhaps matching TRBD1 or TRBD2 (5 bases each). The CDR3 contains 12 residues. Per the germline V gene, CDR1 is WNHNN and CDR2 is SYGVQD (reference sequence). Deletions cut 6 bases from V and 5 bases from J, with 10 bases between. This CDR3 is CASRQGGETQYF. CDR3 nucleotide sequence: TGCGCCAGCAGGCAGGGCGGGGAGACCCAGTACTTC.

The chain has TRBV7-2 and TRBJ1-2; D remains unclear. The CDR3 totals 16 residues. Trimming removed 0 bases at V and 6 bases at J, with 17 bases between. Germline-derived CDR1 and CDR2 are SGHTA and FQGNSA. CDR3 coding DNA: TGTGCCAGCAGCTTAGCAGTGGTCACCCGCCGGGATGGCTACACCTTC. This encodes CASSLAVVTRRDGYTF.

The V gene is TRBV11-1, the J gene TRBJ1-2; 8 nucleotides match TRBD1. Trimming cost V 1 base and J 4 bases; bases outside gene matches: 5. The CDR3 consists of 15 residues. Germline-derived CDR1 and CDR2 are SGHAT and FQDESV (reference sequence). Written as DNA, the CDR3 is TGTGCCAGCAGCTTAGAGGCAGGGGGCATCTATGGCTACACCTTC. It encodes CASSLEAGGIYGYTF.

J is TRBJ2-1 and V is TRBV5-1; tentatively, D is TRBD2 (5 bases). The germline V and J ends were trimmed by 0 bases and 0 bases, with 10 bases remaining between them. The CDR3 loop spans 16 amino acids. Germline loops: CDR1 SGHRS, CDR2 YFSETQ. CDR3 sequence reads: CASSLEAGLSYNEQFF. CDR3 DNA sequence: TGCGCCAGCAGCTTGGAGGCAGGACTCTCCTACAATGAGCAGTTCTTC. Looking up the rest from reference TRBV5-1 and TRBJ2-1 gives the full variable domain: KAGVTQTPRYLIKTRGQQVTLSCSPISGHRSVSWYQQTPGQGLQFLFEYFSETQRNKGNFPGRFSGRQFSNSRSEMNVSTLELGDSALYLCASSLEAGLSYNEQFFGPGTRLTVL.

V usage is TRBV5-4 and J usage is TRBJ1-5; possible D gene TRBD1, 6 bases. The germline gives CDR1 SGHNT, CDR2 YYREEE (reference sequence). Trimming took 0 bases from V and 5 from J, leaving 12 bases between them. This CDR3 spans 15 amino acids. The CDR3 loop reads CASSLAGGAHQPQHF. The CDR3 nucleotides read TGTGCCAGCAGCTTGGCCGGGGGGGCCCATCAGCCCCAGCATTTT.

CDR3 region: CATGDKFGTSHLHF. As DNA, the CDR3 is TGTGCCACCGGAGACAAGTTCGGGACGTCGCACCTCCACTTT. V and J are TRBV10-3 and TRBJ1-6, with a possible D match to TRBD1 (5 bases). This CDR3 region has 14 residues. V lost 10 bases, J lost 15 bases, and 25 bases lay in between. Germline-derived CDR1 and CDR2 are ENHRY and SYGVKD.

This clone was counted a single time. The gene calls are TRBV11-3 and TRBJ2-5; a possible D gene is TRBD1 (5 bases). The CDR3 is 12 amino acids. Germline CDR1 reads SGHNT; CDR2 reads YENEEA. V dropped 6 bases and J dropped 5 bases, with 10 bases sitting between them. CDR3 loop: CASRTAAETQYF. DNA of the CDR3: TGTGCCAGCAGGACAGCCGCGGAGACCCAGTACTTC.

The V call is TRBV15, the J call TRBJ2-5; 7 nucleotides agree with TRBD1. The V segment lost 3 bases and the J segment 2 bases; nucleotides outside the gene matches: 6. The V gene's germline CDR1 is LNHNV and CDR2 YYDKDF (reference sequence). The length of the CDR3 is 15 residues. CDR3 amino acids: CATSSGLGQQETQYF. CDR3 sequence (DNA): TGTGCCACCAGCAGTGGACTGGGACAGCAAGAGACCCAGTACTTC.

This chain connects TRBV28 to TRBJ2-1; D is uncertain. The V end lost 5 bases, the J end lost 12 bases, and 11 bases lay between the germline ends. The CDR3 is 11 amino acids. Per the germline V gene, CDR1 is MDHEN and CDR2 is SYDVKM. This CDR3 reads CASSDRIGQFF. CDR3 bases: TGTGCCAGCAGTGACCGCATTGGGCAGTTCTTC.

The genes are TRBV25-1 and TRBJ2-7; D is uncertain. Trimming removed 7 bases from V and 5 bases from J, with 15 bases in between. Germline V gives CDR1 MGHDK, CDR2 SYGVNS. The CDR3 length is 13 residues. The CDR3 loop is CASTQNSIHEQYF. CDR3 in DNA: TGTGCCAGCACCCAAAACAGTATCCACGAGCAGTACTTC.